The entry below gives a single T cell receptor (beta chain) sequence along with its context. CDR1 is LGHDT and CDR2 is YNNKEL in the germline V gene (reference sequence). The CDR3 has 13 amino acids. Trimming took 1 base from V and 4 from J, leaving 6 bases between them. This sample was taken from a study of T cell responses to AZD1222 COVID-19 vaccine. The protocol was immunoSEQ multiplex PCR, while the TCRdb copy is restricted to in-frame clones and leaves out a portion. The table has more than 85,000 clones, roughly 85% seen once. The chain is built from TRBV3-1 (or the pseudogene TRBV3-2) and TRBJ2-3; no clear D gene. The origin of this receptor is an adult in good health. The input for sequencing was peripheral blood, taken on day 0 of AZD1222 vaccination. The CDR3 bases are TGTGCCAGCAGCCAAGGACCTCCAGATACGCAGTATTTT. Translation gives CASSQGPPDTQYF.